The 20 T cell receptor beta chains given below trace back to one sample, sequenced in a study of blood T cells in healthy people across ages. The use of a sample-barcoded 5' primer and a J-beta primer mix characterized a second PCR of 7 to 11 cycles. TCRdb reanalysed the 5' RACE reads using MiXCR and keeps one entry per CDR3 protein. This sample has about 570,000 distinct CDR3 sequences, with approximately 30% found just once. Material: blood. These receptors all come from an older woman in good health.

In this sample, this clonotype turned up a few times. The chain employs TRBV11-2 and TRBJ2-3, with 9 bases identical to TRBD2. This CDR3 spans 15 amino acids. In germline, CDR1 is SGHAT, CDR2 FQNNGV. V lost 5 bases, J lost 4 bases, and 7 bases stayed unmatched. In nucleotides, the CDR3 is TGTGCCAGCAGCCGCTTAGCGGGGGTCGCAGATACGCAGTATTTT. Encoded protein: CASSRLAGVADTQYF.

This clonotype was recorded a few times. This chain links TRBV12-5 with TRBJ2-5; TRBD1 aligns across 10 bases. The CDR3 sequence is 13 residues long. Per germline, CDR1 LGHNT and CDR2 FRNRAP. Trimming removed 5 bases from V and 5 bases from J; junction bases left unmatched: 2. DNA for the CDR3: TGTGCTAGTGGTGTGGACAGGGGGGAGACCCAGTACTTC. This codes for CASGVDRGETQYF.

This sequence joins TRBV5-1 and TRBJ2-5; D gene unclear. The DNA end is a closer match to TRBJ2-7, so the J assignment may be wrong. The CDR3 extends over 12 amino acids. The V gene's germline CDR1 is SGHRS and CDR2 YFSETQ. The CDR3 spells CASSLKAHEQYF. Here the CDR3 DNA reads TGCGCCAGCAGCTTGAAAGCCCACGAGCAGTACTTC.

The genes are TRBV20-1 and TRBJ1-3, with TRBD1 as a possible D gene (6 bases). The length of the CDR3 is 15 residues. The germline V gene has CDR1 DFQATT and CDR2 SNEGSKA (reference sequence). V was shortened by 4 bases and J by 0 bases, with 13 bases between the two germline ends. In nucleotides, the CDR3 is TGCAGTGCTACCGACAGGCCGTTCTCTGGAAACACCATATATTTT. Translated, it gives CSATDRPFSGNTIYF.

The chain employs TRBV4-1 and TRBJ2-7; TRBD1 aligns across 7 bases. V shed 3 bases, J shed 4 bases, and the junction held 6 bases outside the gene matches. This CDR3 has 14 amino acids. CDR1 MGHRA and CDR2 YSYEKL come from the germline V gene. The CDR3 region is CASSHLRGQYEQYF. Here the CDR3 DNA reads TGCGCCAGCAGCCACCTTCGGGGACAGTACGAGCAGTACTTC.

The J gene is TRBJ2-5, the V gene TRBV5-1; no clear D. TRBJ2-7 matches the DNA end more closely, so the J call is doubtful. CDR3 length: 14 amino acids. In germline, CDR1 is SGHRS, CDR2 YFSETQ. The CDR3 loop is CASSLFGYSYEQYF. Here the CDR3 DNA reads TGCGCCAGCAGCTTGTTCGGTTACTCCTACGAGCAGTACTTC.

This chain connects TRBV15 to TRBJ1-5; no clear D. This CDR3 contains 15 residues. The V gene's germline CDR1 is LNHNV and CDR2 YYDKDF (reference sequence). V gave up 6 bases and J gave up 0 bases, with 12 bases separating them. Here the CDR3 reads CATSRRVNSNQPQHF. The CDR3 nucleotides are TGTGCCACCAGTAGGAGGGTCAATAGCAATCAGCCCCAGCATTTT.

This clonotype was recorded many times. The chain couples TRBV7-3 to TRBJ2-2; D ambiguous. The CDR3 totals 12 residues. The V end lost 2 bases, the J end lost 6 bases, and 4 bases lay between the germline ends. Germline lookup yields CDR1 SGHTA and CDR2 FQGTGA. The CDR3 is CASSLSPGELFF. CDR3 nucleotides: TGTGCCAGCAGCTTATCTCCCGGGGAGCTGTTTTTT.

This clonotype was detected a few times. The V gene is TRBV6-2 or TRBV6-3, the J gene TRBJ1-1; D unclear. CDR1 and CDR2 from the germline V gene are MNHEY and SVGEGT. The V end was cut by 0 bases, the J end by 9 bases, with 14 bases between. This CDR3 comprises 14 residues. The CDR3 sequence: CASSYSVPDLKAFF. CDR3 nucleotides: TGTGCCAGCAGTTACTCGGTGCCGGATTTGAAAGCTTTCTTT.

V is TRBV2 and J is TRBJ2-5, with 7 nucleotides matching TRBD2. Germline values: CDR1 SNHLY, CDR2 FYNNEI. Trimming took 4 bases from V and 6 from J; bases not matched to a gene: 11. CDR3 length: 15 residues. CDR3 DNA sequence: TGTGCCAGCAGTGGTACCAGCGGGGTTGGAAAGACCCAGTACTTC. Encoded protein: CASSGTSGVGKTQYF.

The chain has TRBV20-1 and TRBJ2-7, with 10 bases matching TRBD2. With 1 base clipped from V and 2 bases from J, the junction kept 5 bases outside the gene matches. The germline V gene encodes CDR1 DFQATT and CDR2 SNEGSKA (reference sequence). This CDR3 spans 15 amino acids. CDR3 sequence reads: CSARAPSGGPYEQYF. The DNA for the CDR3 is TGCAGTGCTAGAGCCCCTAGCGGGGGACCCTACGAGCAGTACTTC.

In this sample, this clonotype turned up a few times. One junction end does not reproduce the germline sequence, and a read error may be involved. The CDR3 here is CARSFTGQGYEQYF. The CDR3 nucleotides are TGCGCCCGCAGCTTTACGGGACAGGGTTACGAGCAGTACTTC. The V gene is TRBV5-1, the J gene TRBJ2-1, with 9 bases fitting TRBD1. The closer fit of TRBJ2-7 to the DNA end suggests the J call may be wrong. Germline CDR1 is SGHRS and CDR2 is YFSETQ. The CDR3 has 14 residues.

V is TRBV20-1 and J is TRBJ2-7; unclear D gene. Per the germline V gene, CDR1 is DFQATT and CDR2 is SNEGSKA (reference sequence). V lost 6 bases to trimming and J lost 7 bases, with 22 bases between them. The CDR3 loop spans 14 amino acids. The CDR3 loop reads CSALPSVRTQEQYF. The CDR3 DNA reads as TGCAGTGCCCTACCCTCGGTCAGAACGCAAGAGCAGTACTTC.

The chain employs TRBV4-2 and TRBJ1-2; TRBD1 is a possible D gene (5 bases). This CDR3 has 17 residues. Between the trimmed V and J ends, which lost 4 bases and 4 bases, there was a span of 22 bases. Germline CDR1 LGHNA, CDR2 YNFKEQ. CDR3 in DNA: TGTGCCAGCAGCCCAACAAATACCAGAGGGGTGAGCTATGGCTACACCTTC. Translated, it gives CASSPTNTRGVSYGYTF.

This clonotype showed up just a few times. The chain is built from TRBV6-5 and TRBJ1-1; D perhaps matches TRBD1 (6 bases). The length of the CDR3 is 15 residues. Per the germline V gene, CDR1 is MNHEY and CDR2 is SVGAGI. Trimming left V 3 bases short and J 3 bases short, with 14 bases between. DNA of the CDR3: TGTGCCAGCAGTTATCATTCCGCAGGGGACACTGAAGCTTTCTTT. This gives the protein CASSYHSAGDTEAFF.

About this clonotype itself: The junction differs from germline at one of its ends, possibly a read error. The gene calls are TRBV9 and TRBJ2-5, with 8 bases fitting TRBD2. The CDR3 spans 17 residues. Germline CDR1 is SGDLS and CDR2 is YYNGEE. CDR3 DNA: TGTGCCAGCAGCGTCCGTCCGTGGGGTAGCGGGGAAGAGACCCAGCACTTC. This sequence encodes CASSVRPWGSGEETQHF.

The rearrangement links TRBV20-1 to TRBJ1-2; no firm D call. Per the germline V gene, CDR1 is DFQATT and CDR2 is SNEGSKA (reference sequence). The CDR3 has 15 amino acids. With 5 bases removed from V and 4 bases from J, the gap between germline ends came to 20 bases. The CDR3 DNA reads as TGCAGTGCTGTCCCGGGTCATAAGCTAGGCTATGGCTACACCTTC. Encoded protein: CSAVPGHKLGYGYTF.

This clonotype was seen a handful of times. The CDR3 DNA is TGTGCCAGCAGCTTAGATTCTGACGAGCAGTACTTC. Protein sequence: CASSLDSDEQYF. The V gene is TRBV7-8, the J gene TRBJ2-7; D uncertain. Looked up from germline, CDR1 is SGHVS and CDR2 is FQNEAQ. The CDR3 is made up of 12 amino acids. V lost 1 base and J 5 bases, leaving 6 bases between the germline ends.

This clonotype has more than one count but fewer than ten. Here the CDR3 reads CSATDRNTEAFF. The DNA of the CDR3 is TGCAGTGCTACAGACAGGAACACTGAAGCTTTCTTT. This rearrangement joins TRBV20-1 to TRBJ1-1; D is possibly TRBD1 (5 bases). With 4 bases removed from V and 1 base from J, the gap between germline ends came to 7 bases. Germline loops: CDR1 DFQATT, CDR2 SNEGSKA (reference sequence). This CDR3 spans 12 amino acids.

This clonotype was observed a single time. The chain has TRBV25-1 and TRBJ2-7, with D perhaps given as TRBD1 or TRBD2 (5 bases each). The ends were cut back, 1 base at V and 9 bases at J, with 13 bases in the middle. This CDR3 is built from 13 residues. Germline-derived CDR1 and CDR2 are MGHDK and SYGVNS. The CDR3 reads CASSELEGRGQYF. The CDR3 region has the DNA TGTGCCAGCAGTGAATTAGAGGGGCGAGGGCAGTACTTC.